Listed below are T cell receptor beta chains from one sample, sequenced in a study of graft-versus-host responses after intestinal transplantation. For these receptors, no antigen is known. Assay: immunoSEQ multiplex PCR; the TCRdb copy retains only in-frame clones and omits some. Altogether around 36,000 clones are present, about 96% being singletons, with the ten largest covering 0.2% to 0.25%. Sequencing was performed on unstimulated CD8+ T cells sorted from spleen or lymph node cells, taken before transplant. The receptor set was obtained from a human donor who was the organ donor for an intestinal transplant. Each CDR3 is given with its conserved first and last residue. The order of the fields is D gene, J gene, clone size, V gene, CDR3 protein, CDR3 DNA. D genes are given only for firm matches. Part of the rows lack a size; the others show once, few, many or a class for expanded clones.

NA,TRBJ2-7,NA,TRBV11-2,CASSLGGASYEQYF,TGTGCCAGCAGCTTAGGGGGGGCCTCCTACGAGCAGTACTTC
TRBD2,TRBJ2-2,NA,TRBV2,CASRYRLAENTGELFF,TGTGCCAGCAGATATCGACTAGCGGAAAACACCGGGGAGCTGTTTTTT
NA,TRBJ2-4,NA,TRBV30,CAWSVGAKNIQYF,TGTGCCTGGAGTGTAGGAGCCAAAAACATTCAGTACTTC
NA,TRBJ2-7,NA,TRBV4-3,CASSPTRGSLYEQYF,TGCGCCAGCAGCCCTACACGCGGGTCCCTTTACGAGCAGTACTTC
NA,TRBJ1-5,NA,TRBV9,CASSVAYRYSNQPQHF,TGTGCCAGCAGCGTAGCTTACAGGTATAGCAATCAGCCCCAGCATTTT
NA,TRBJ2-3,NA,TRBV21-1,CASSKGTSGDSTDTQYF,TGTGCCAGCAGCAAAGGCACTAGCGGGGATAGCACAGATACGCAGTATTTT
NA,TRBJ1-2,NA,TRBV22-1,CPGSAQPSRGDYGYTF,TGTCCTGGGAGCGCACAACCCTCCAGGGGGGACTATGGCTACACCTTC
NA,TRBJ2-7,NA,TRBV13,CASSLGPGPYEQYF,TGTGCCAGCAGCTTAGGCCCAGGTCCCTACGAGCAGTACTTC
NA,TRBJ2-6,NA,TRBV9,CASSARTSGANVLTF,TGTGCCAGCAGCGCCCGGACGTCTGGGGCCAACGTCCTGACTTTC
NA,TRBJ2-7,NA,TRBV4-3,CASSLSALQGSNEQYF,TGCGCCAGCAGCCTGTCGGCCCTCCAGGGAAGCAACGAGCAGTACTTC
TRBD1,TRBJ2-1,few,TRBV19,CASSAGTGGNEQFF,TGTGCCAGTAGTGCCGGGACAGGGGGCAATGAGCAGTTCTTC
TRBD1,TRBJ2-2,NA,TRBV15,CATSSPGQGAGELFF,TGTGCCACCAGCTCTCCGGGACAGGGGGCCGGGGAGCTGTTTTTT
NA,TRBJ2-1,once,TRBV19,CASTSRPGDNEQFF,TGTGCCAGTACCTCTCGCCCTGGCGACAATGAGCAGTTCTTC
NA,TRBJ2-7,NA,TRBV15,CATSRERMDYEQYF,TGTGCCACCAGCAGAGAACGTATGGACTACGAGCAGTACTTC
NA,TRBJ2-1,NA,TRBV27,CASSFIGGALGEQFF,TGTGCCAGCAGTTTTATAGGGGGGGCCCTGGGCGAGCAGTTCTTC
TRBD1,TRBJ2-7,NA,TRBV30,CAWSGPTGGINRGYEQYF,TGTGCCTGGAGTGGGCCGACAGGGGGCATCAACAGAGGTTACGAGCAGTACTTC
TRBD2,TRBJ2-3,NA,TRBV27,CASSRTSGGADTQYF,TGTGCCAGCAGTCGGACTAGCGGGGGGGCAGATACGCAGTATTTT
TRBD1,TRBJ2-7,NA,TRBV27,CASSPLGTGVHEQYF,TGTGCCAGCAGTCCACTTGGGACAGGGGTACACGAGCAGTACTTC
NA,TRBJ1-1,NA,TRBV4-1,CASSQDWQFEAFF,TGCGCCAGCAGCCAAGATTGGCAGTTCGAAGCTTTCTTT
NA,TRBJ2-7,NA,TRBV29-1,CSVESSRGLEGEQYF,TGCAGCGTTGAATCCTCTAGGGGTTTGGAGGGCGAGCAGTACTTC
TRBD1,TRBJ1-4,NA,TRBV7-9,CASSPPDRVTNEKLFF,TGTGCCAGCAGCCCTCCGGACAGGGTAACTAATGAAAAACTGTTTTTT
NA,TRBJ1-2,NA,TRBV27,CASSLQANYGYTF,TGTGCCAGCAGTTTACAGGCTAACTATGGCTACACCTTC
NA,TRBJ1-1,NA,TRBV30,CAWRLGAYTEAFF,TGTGCCTGGAGGCTAGGGGCTTACACTGAAGCTTTCTTT
NA,TRBJ2-1,NA,TRBV19,CASSMWDVGEQFF,TGTGCCAGTAGTATGTGGGACGTCGGTGAGCAGTTCTTC
TRBD1,TRBJ2-7,NA,TRBV14,CASSPTGWPYEQYF,TGTGCCAGCAGCCCGACAGGGTGGCCCTACGAGCAGTACTTC
NA,TRBJ2-6,NA,TRBV7-9,CASSPRSSGANVLTF,TGTGCCAGCAGCCCCAGGAGCTCTGGGGCCAACGTCCTGACTTTC
TRBD2,TRBJ2-7,NA,TRBV4-1,CASSPIAGGPYEQYF,TGCGCCAGCAGCCCGATAGCGGGGGGGCCCTACGAGCAGTACTTC
TRBD2,TRBJ2-1,NA,TRBV7-2,CASSLVGGFGWDEQFF,TGTGCCAGCAGCTTAGTCGGGGGGTTCGGGTGGGATGAGCAGTTCTTC
NA,TRBJ1-2,NA,TRBV10-3,CAISESMSNYGYTF,TGTGCCATCAGTGAGTCGATGTCTAACTATGGCTACACCTTC